The 28 T cell receptor beta chains reported below all come from one sample, sequenced in a study of early T cells in non-severe SARS-CoV-2 infection. A single record per CDR3 protein comes from TCRdb applying MiXCR to the 5' RACE reads. This table has tens of thousands of distinct CDR3 sequences, 13% appearing once. Sequencing was done on a sample of whole blood. These receptor sequences come from an adult who was a healthcare worker with PCR-confirmed SARS-CoV-2 infection or an uninfected control (not recorded which).

This clonotype was observed a few times. The gene calls are TRBV12-2 and TRBJ2-2; the D call TRBD1 from the table was never checked on the DNA. TRBV12-2 is marked as a pseudogene. This CDR3 region has 17 residues. CDR3 DNA: TGTGCAAGTCGCCCCCTCGGGGGGCAGGGTGAGGCCGGGGAGCTGTTTTTT. Protein product: CASRPLGGQGEAGELFF.

The chain joins TRBV10-2 to TRBJ1-1; 9 nucleotides match TRBD1. CDR3 length: 13 residues. From germline, CDR1 is WSHSY and CDR2 SAAADI. Trimming cost V 8 bases and J 10 bases; bases outside gene matches: 11. The CDR3 spells CASSPGQGLPAFF. The CDR3 nucleotides are TGCGCCAGCTCCCCCGGACAGGGGCTGCCAGCTTTCTTT.

The sample holds a few counts of this clonotype. The rearrangement links TRBV10-3 to TRBJ1-1; D perhaps matches TRBD1 (6 bases). Germline loops: CDR1 ENHRY, CDR2 SYGVKD. This CDR3 has 14 residues. V shed 11 bases and J shed 1 base, with 17 bases lying between them. CDR3 DNA sequence: TGTGCCTCCAAGGCAGGGGACCAGAACACTGAAGCTTTCTTT. Protein product: CASKAGDQNTEAFF.

There are many counts of this clonotype. The rearrangement links TRBV29-1 to TRBJ2-2, with D possibly TRBD2 on 5 matching bases. The V gene's germline CDR1 is SQVTM and CDR2 ANQGSEA. The length of the CDR3 is 12 residues. V was clipped by 7 bases and J by 6 bases, with 12 bases between them. The CDR3 DNA reads as TGCAGCGCTATCCCGGGGTCCGGGGAGCTGTTTTTT. Amino acid sequence: CSAIPGSGELFF.

In this sample, this clonotype turned up a few times. This chain connects TRBV6-2 or TRBV6-3 to TRBJ2-7; D is unresolved. CDR3 length: 12 amino acids. V was pared by 5 bases and J by 7 bases, with 12 bases between. CDR1 is MNHEY, CDR2 SVGEGT, per germline. The CDR3 spells CASSTYSAEQYF. In nucleotides, the CDR3 is TGTGCCAGCAGTACTTACAGTGCGGAGCAGTACTTC.

This clonotype was picked up a small number of times. V and J are TRBV18 and TRBJ2-1; 9 nucleotides align to TRBD2. V trimming: 4 bases; J trimming: 3 bases; junction bases outside the gene matches: 7. Per the germline V gene, CDR1 is KGHSH and CDR2 is LQKENI. The length of the CDR3 is 16 residues. As DNA, the CDR3 is TGTGCCAGCTCACGGTTAGCGGGGGCCAACTACAATGAGCAGTTCTTC. Residues: CASSRLAGANYNEQFF.

This clonotype was found a few times. The chain uses TRBV6-5 and TRBJ1-1; no clear D gene. The CDR3 length is 13 residues. Looked up from germline, CDR1 is MNHEY and CDR2 is SVGAGI. V was trimmed by 2 bases and J by 10 bases, leaving 14 bases between them. The chain's CDR3 is CASSYGPGIRAFF. The CDR3 region has the DNA TGTGCCAGCAGTTACGGGCCGGGGATACGAGCTTTCTTT.

V and J are TRBV6-5 and TRBJ2-1; weak D call: TRBD2 (6 bases). Germline V gives CDR1 MNHEY, CDR2 SVGAGI. The CDR3 is 12 residues long. Trimming took off 5 bases at V and 8 bases at J, with 10 bases between the two ends. The CDR3 DNA is TGTGCCAGCAGTAGGGGCGGGGATGAGCAGTTCTTC. This translates into CASSRGGDEQFF.

The genes are TRBV7-9 and TRBJ2-1; TRBD1 might be the D (5 bases). Trimming left V 7 bases short and J 4 bases short, with 11 bases between. The CDR3 contains 13 residues. Germline assignment: CDR1 SEHNR and CDR2 FQNEAQ (reference sequence). The DNA of the CDR3 is TGTGCCAGCAACAGGACACCTTACAATGAGCAGTTCTTC. It is translated as CASNRTPYNEQFF.

This clonotype was detected many times. The chain couples TRBV29-1 to TRBJ2-5; the D gene is possibly TRBD1 (6 bases). Germline V CDR1 and CDR2: SQVTM, ANQGSEA. With 2 bases removed from V and 7 bases from J, the gap between germline ends came to 14 bases. This CDR3 contains 13 residues. In DNA, the CDR3 is TGCAGCGTTGAAAGTGGGGGCAGGGGGACCCAGTACTTC. This sequence encodes CSVESGGRGTQYF.

This chain joins TRBV6-2 or TRBV6-3 and TRBJ1-6; D unresolved. Looked up from germline, CDR1 is MNHEY and CDR2 is SVGEGT. This CDR3 is built from 14 residues. V lost 8 bases and J lost 7, with 15 bases in between. The CDR3 DNA is TGTGCCAGCGGGAGGCGCGGAGGGAATTCACCCCTCCACTTT. Amino acids: CASGRRGGNSPLHF.

The V gene is TRBV7-9, the J gene TRBJ1-6; weak D call: TRBD1 (6 bases). CDR1 and CDR2 from the germline V gene are SEHNR and FQNEAQ (reference sequence). V lost 10 bases and J lost 13, with 23 bases in between. The CDR3 is made up of 14 amino acids. CDR3 in amino acids: CATRPGARGDPLHF. The DNA of the CDR3 is TGTGCCACCCGACCGGGGGCGAGGGGTGATCCCCTCCACTTT.

The CDR3 loop reads CASLPGQGLSGANVLTF. Written as DNA, the CDR3 is TGTGCCAGTCTACCGGGACAGGGGCTCTCTGGGGCCAACGTCCTGACTTTC. V is TRBV5-5 and J is TRBJ2-6; 10 nucleotides match TRBD1. V shed 8 bases and J 0 bases; nucleotides not matched to a gene: 8. The V gene's germline CDR1 is SGHKS and CDR2 YYEKEE (reference sequence). The CDR3 totals 17 residues.

The chain employs TRBV3-1 and TRBJ1-2; D remains unclear. Germline V gene sequence: CDR1 LGHDT, CDR2 YNNKEL (reference sequence). V was cut by 4 bases and J by 4 bases, with 13 bases left in between. The CDR3 runs to 14 residues. The CDR3 reads CASSLLNGLYGYTF. The DNA for the CDR3 is TGTGCCAGCAGCCTGCTCAACGGGCTCTATGGCTACACCTTC.

This clonotype was counted a few times. V and J are TRBV5-8 and TRBJ2-3; 11 nucleotides match TRBD1. The CDR3 is 16 residues long. The V segment lost 1 base and the J segment 6 bases; nucleotides outside the gene matches: 7. Germline CDR1 and CDR2: SGHTS and YDEGEE. CDR3 nucleotides: TGTGCCAGCAGCTTGTGGACAGGGGGCGTTTCGGATACGCAGTATTTT. This encodes CASSLWTGGVSDTQYF. Together with reference TRBV5-8 and TRBJ2-3, the CDR3 gives the full variable domain: EAGVTQSPTHLIKTRGQQATLRCSPISGHTSVYWYQQALGLGLQFLLWYDEGEERNRGNFPPRFSGRQFPNYSSELNVNALELEDSALYLCASSLWTGGVSDTQYFGPGTRLTVL.

In this sample, this clonotype turned up a few times. The chain couples TRBV5-1 to TRBJ2-1; weak D call: TRBD2 (6 bases). CDR1 and CDR2 (germline): SGHRS, YFSETQ. The CDR3 extends over 13 amino acids. Trimming removed 4 bases at V and 7 bases at J, with 12 bases between. The DNA of the CDR3 is TGCGCCAGCAGCGTCGGGACTGCAAATGAGCAGTTCTTC. Protein product: CASSVGTANEQFF.

This clonotype was seen a few times. The chain couples TRBV5-4 to TRBJ1-6; D is ambiguous. The CDR3 extends over 12 amino acids. Germline loops: CDR1 SGHNT, CDR2 YYREEE (reference sequence). Trimming stripped 4 bases from V and 4 bases from J, with 3 bases between. CDR3 region: CASSIYNSPLHF. The CDR3 nucleotides read TGTGCCAGCAGCATTTATAATTCACCCCTCCACTTT.

This clonotype was counted many times. The rearrangement links TRBV6-5 to TRBJ2-3; a weak D match, TRBD2 (6 bases). Trimming shortened V by 2 bases and J by 1 base, and 10 bases separated the two germline ends. The CDR3 sequence is 15 residues long. Germline V gene data show CDR1 as MNHEY and CDR2 as SVGAGI. This CDR3 reads CASSYEAGRTDTQYF. CDR3 DNA sequence: TGTGCCAGCAGTTACGAGGCGGGGCGCACAGATACGCAGTATTTT.

This clonotype was counted many times. In DNA, the CDR3 is TGTGCCAGCAGCCCAGCCGCCAGCTCCTACAATGAGCAGTTCTTC. It codes for CASSPAASSYNEQFF. The chain employs TRBV11-2 and TRBJ2-1; D unresolved. Germline-derived CDR1 and CDR2 are SGHAT and FQNNGV. This CDR3 is 15 amino acids long. V lost 5 bases and J 0 bases, leaving 11 bases between the germline ends.

There are many counts of this clonotype. The chain couples TRBV6-1 to TRBJ2-2, with TRBD2 as a possible D gene (5 bases). The CDR3 is 15 amino acids. Deletions cut 4 bases from V and 4 bases from J, with 13 bases between. Germline CDR1 and CDR2: MNHNS and SASEGT. CDR3: CASSVVRGVTGELFF. The CDR3 region has the DNA TGTGCCAGCAGTGTGGTCCGGGGAGTCACCGGGGAGCTGTTTTTT.

This clonotype has only a few counts. The chain joins TRBV7-2 to TRBJ1-1, with TRBD1 as a possible D gene (5 bases). V gave up 5 bases and J gave up 11 bases, with 15 bases separating them. Germline V gene lookup returns CDR1 SGHTA and CDR2 FQGNSA. The CDR3 has 12 amino acids. The CDR3 DNA is TGTGCCAGCAGCAGCGACCCGCAGGGCGCTTTCTTT. Translating it yields CASSSDPQGAFF. The full variable domain, completed using reference TRBV7-2 and TRBJ1-1, is GAGVSQSPSNKVTEKGKDVELRCDPISGHTALYWYRQSLGQGLEFLIYFQGNSAPDKSGLPSDRFSAERTGGSVSTLTIQRTQQEDSAVYLCASSSDPQGAFFGQGTRLTVV.

A few counts support this clonotype. The chain joins TRBV11-2 to TRBJ2-7; D might be TRBD1 (7 bases). This CDR3 is 14 amino acids long. V gave up 3 bases and J gave up 6 bases, with 15 bases separating them. Germline lookup yields CDR1 SGHAT and CDR2 FQNNGV. The CDR3 here is CASSFGRGVGEQYF. The CDR3 nucleotides are TGTGCCAGCAGCTTCGGCAGGGGGGTAGGCGAGCAGTACTTC. Full variable domain (missing parts from reference TRBV11-2 and TRBJ2-7): EAGVAQSPRYKIIEKRQSVAFWCNPISGHATLYWYQQILGQGPKLLIQFQNNGVVDDSQLPKDRFSAERLKGVDSTLKIQPAKLEDSAVYLCASSFGRGVGEQYFGPGTRLTVT.

This clonotype occurred many times. The chain recombines TRBV5-1 with TRBJ1-1; unclear D gene. The CDR3 totals 14 residues. Trimming removed 0 bases from V and 1 base from J, with 7 bases in between. CDR1 SGHRS and CDR2 YFSETQ come from the germline V gene. The CDR3 sequence: CASSLDSANTEAFF. The CDR3 DNA follows: TGCGCCAGCAGCTTGGATTCAGCGAACACTGAAGCTTTCTTT.

This clonotype was observed a handful of times. This chain joins TRBV7-3 and TRBJ2-6; 9 nucleotides line up with TRBD2. This CDR3 contains 19 residues. Germline V lookup: CDR1 SGHTA, CDR2 FQGTGA. V trimming: 5 bases; J trimming: 4 bases; junction bases outside the gene matches: 15. CDR3 protein: CASSPRQLAGRPGANVLTF. The CDR3, as DNA: TGTGCCAGCAGCCCTCGACAACTAGCGGGCCGTCCCGGGGCCAACGTCCTGACTTTC.

This clonotype came up a few times. V and J are TRBV10-3 and TRBJ1-1; D is uncertain. CDR3 length equals 11 residues. Germline V gene data show CDR1 as ENHRY and CDR2 as SYGVKD. V lost 4 bases, J lost 11 bases, and 11 bases lay in between. CDR3 in DNA: TGTGCCATCAGTGGAAGGGAGGAGGCTTTCTTT. This sequence encodes CAISGREEAFF.

There are a few counts of this clonotype. The chain is built from TRBV29-1 and TRBJ2-6, with a weak D call TRBD2 (5 bases). CDR3 length: 15 amino acids. Per germline, CDR1 SQVTM and CDR2 ANQGSEA. With 7 bases removed from V and 1 base from J, the gap between germline ends came to 14 bases. CDR3 in DNA: TGCAGCGCAACGGGCGGAGGATCTGGGGCCAACGTCCTGACTTTC. Protein sequence: CSATGGGSGANVLTF. Filled out from reference TRBV29-1 and TRBJ2-6, the complete variable domain reads SAVISQKPSRDICQRGTSLTIQCQVDSQVTMMFWYRQQPGQSLTLIATANQGSEATYESGFVIDKFPISRPNLTFSTLTVSNMSPEDSSIYLCSATGGGSGANVLTFGAGSRLTVL.

This clonotype was counted a few times. CDR3 sequence (DNA): TGTGCCAGCAGCTCCCAGCTCCCCGGGGGCGGGGAGACCCAGTACTTC. Translated: CASSSQLPGGGETQYF. The genes are TRBV3-1 and TRBJ2-5; D is possibly TRBD1 or TRBD2 (6 bases each). This CDR3 is built from 16 residues. V gave up 5 bases and J gave up 5 bases, with 21 bases separating them. The V gene's germline CDR1 is LGHDT and CDR2 YNNKEL (reference sequence).

This clonotype was found many times. The chain combines TRBV29-1 with TRBJ2-6, with TRBD1 matching over 7 bases. V dropped 5 bases and J dropped 0; count of bases not matched to a gene: 7. Germline-derived CDR1 and CDR2 are SQVTM and ANQGSEA. This CDR3 has 16 residues. The CDR3 spells CSVRDSALSGANVLTF. CDR3 nucleotides: TGCAGCGTTAGGGACAGTGCCCTCTCTGGGGCCAACGTCCTGACTTTC.